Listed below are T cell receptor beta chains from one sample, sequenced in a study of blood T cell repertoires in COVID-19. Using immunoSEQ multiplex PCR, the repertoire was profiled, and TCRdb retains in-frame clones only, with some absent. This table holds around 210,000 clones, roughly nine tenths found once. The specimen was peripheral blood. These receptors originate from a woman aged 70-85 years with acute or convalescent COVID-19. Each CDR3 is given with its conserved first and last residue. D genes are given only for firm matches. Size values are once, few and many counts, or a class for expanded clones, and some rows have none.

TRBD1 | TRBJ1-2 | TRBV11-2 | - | CASSFSTQGVPVYGYTF | TGTGCCAGCAGCTTCTCTACACAGGGGGTCCCCGTTTATGGCTACACCTTC
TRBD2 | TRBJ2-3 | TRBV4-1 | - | CASSSIAGADTQYF | TGCGCCAGCAGCTCGATAGCGGGAGCAGATACGCAGTATTTT
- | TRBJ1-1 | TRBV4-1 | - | CASSSPVEMDTEAFF | TGCGCCAGCAGCTCACCTGTGGAGATGGACACTGAAGCTTTCTTT
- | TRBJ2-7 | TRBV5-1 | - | CASSLDGGGRVYEQYF | TGCGCCAGCAGCTTGGACGGGGGTGGCAGGGTCTACGAGCAGTACTTC
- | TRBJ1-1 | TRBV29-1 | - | CSVEPGTEAFF | TGCAGCGTTGAACCGGGGACTGAAGCTTTCTTT
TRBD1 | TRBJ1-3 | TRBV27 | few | CASSLSGTVSSGNTIYF | TGTGCCAGCAGTTTATCGGGGACAGTGAGCTCTGGAAACACCATATATTTT
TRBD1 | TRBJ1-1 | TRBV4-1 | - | CASSQDSRTGRVSGAFF | TGCGCCAGCAGCCAAGATAGTAGGACAGGGCGTGTATCAGGAGCTTTCTTT
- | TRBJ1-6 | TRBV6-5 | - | CASSYSGLLLAPLHF | TGTGCCAGCAGTTACTCGGGCCTCCTGTTAGCACCCCTCCACTTT
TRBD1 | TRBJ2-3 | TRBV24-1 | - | CATSDPRTGGDTQYF | TGTGCCACCAGTGACCCACGGACAGGAGGAGATACGCAGTATTTT
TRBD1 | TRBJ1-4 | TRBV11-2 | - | CASSLLSTGNEKLFF | TGTGCCAGCAGTCTCCTATCGACAGGGAATGAAAAACTGTTTTTT
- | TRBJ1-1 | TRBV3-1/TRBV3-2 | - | CASSQDYRFEAFF | TGTGCCAGCAGCCAAGATTACAGATTTGAAGCTTTCTTT
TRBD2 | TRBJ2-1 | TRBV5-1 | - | CASSLGVSGSSQFF | TGCGCCAGCAGCTTGGGGGTTAGCGGGAGTTCGCAGTTCTTC
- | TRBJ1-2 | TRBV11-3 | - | CASSPDSNNYGYTF | TGTGCCAGCAGCCCTGACAGCAATAACTATGGCTACACCTTC
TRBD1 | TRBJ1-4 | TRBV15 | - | CATSKNRGVGEKLFF | TGTGCCACCAGCAAAAACAGGGGCGTTGGGGAAAAACTGTTTTTT
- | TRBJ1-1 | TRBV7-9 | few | CASRSEGTVPNTEAFF | TGTGCCAGCAGATCAGAGGGTACAGTCCCGAACACTGAAGCTTTCTTT
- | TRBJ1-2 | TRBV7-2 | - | CASSLGTLANYGYTF | TGTGCCAGCAGCCTTGGGACTCTAGCTAACTATGGCTACACCTTC
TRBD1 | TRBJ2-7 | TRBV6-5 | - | CASSRDRAYEQYF | TGTGCCAGCAGCCGGGACAGAGCCTACGAGCAGTACTTC
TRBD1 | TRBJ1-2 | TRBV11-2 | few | CASRTGSEGGGYTF | TGTGCCAGCCGGACAGGGAGCGAAGGGGGTGGCTACACCTTC
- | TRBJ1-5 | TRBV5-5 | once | CASSLDRSRQPQHF | TGTGCCAGCAGCTTGGACAGAAGTCGTCAGCCCCAGCATTTT